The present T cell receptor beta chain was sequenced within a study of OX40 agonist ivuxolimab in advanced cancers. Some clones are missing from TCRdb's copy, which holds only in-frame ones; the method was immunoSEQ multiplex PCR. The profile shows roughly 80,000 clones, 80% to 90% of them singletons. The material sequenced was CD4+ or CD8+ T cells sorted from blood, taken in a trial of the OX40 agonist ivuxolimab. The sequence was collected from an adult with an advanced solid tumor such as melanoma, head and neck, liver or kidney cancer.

Here the CDR3 reads CASSPGKPSYEQYF. In DNA, the CDR3 is TGTGCCAGCAGCCCAGGGAAACCCTCCTACGAGCAGTACTTC. The chain has TRBV7-2 and TRBJ2-7; weak D call: TRBD1 (5 bases). Germline lookup yields CDR1 SGHTA and CDR2 FQGNSA. The V end lost 5 bases, the J end lost 0 bases, and 11 bases lay between the germline ends. CDR3 length: 14 amino acids.